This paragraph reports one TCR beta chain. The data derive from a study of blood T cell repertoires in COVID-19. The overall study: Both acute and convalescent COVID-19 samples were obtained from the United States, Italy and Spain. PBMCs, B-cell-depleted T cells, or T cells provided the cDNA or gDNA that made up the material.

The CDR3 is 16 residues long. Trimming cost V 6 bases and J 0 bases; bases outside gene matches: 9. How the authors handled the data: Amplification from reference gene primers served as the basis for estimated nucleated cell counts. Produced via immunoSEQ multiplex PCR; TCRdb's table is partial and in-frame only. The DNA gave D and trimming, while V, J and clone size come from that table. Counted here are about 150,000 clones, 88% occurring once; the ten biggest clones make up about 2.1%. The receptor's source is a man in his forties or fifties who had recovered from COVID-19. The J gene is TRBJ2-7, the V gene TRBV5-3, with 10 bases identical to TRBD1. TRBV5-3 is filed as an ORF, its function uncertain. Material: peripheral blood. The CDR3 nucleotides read TGTGCCAGAACCGTGTTGGGGACAGGGGTCTCCTACGAGCAGTACTTC. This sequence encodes CARTVLGTGVSYEQYF.